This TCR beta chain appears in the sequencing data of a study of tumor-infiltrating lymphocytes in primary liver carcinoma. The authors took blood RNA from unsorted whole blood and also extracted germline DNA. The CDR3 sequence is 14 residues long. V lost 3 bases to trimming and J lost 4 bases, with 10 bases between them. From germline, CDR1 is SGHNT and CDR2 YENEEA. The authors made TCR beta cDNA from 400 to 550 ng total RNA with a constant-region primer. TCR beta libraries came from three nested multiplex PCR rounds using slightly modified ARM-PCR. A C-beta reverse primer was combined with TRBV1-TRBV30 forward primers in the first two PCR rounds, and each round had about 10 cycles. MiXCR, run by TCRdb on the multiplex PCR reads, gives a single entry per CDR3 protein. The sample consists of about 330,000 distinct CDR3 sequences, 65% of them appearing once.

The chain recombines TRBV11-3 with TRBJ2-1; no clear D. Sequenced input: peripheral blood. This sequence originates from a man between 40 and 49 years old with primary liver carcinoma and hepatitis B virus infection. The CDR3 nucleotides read TGTGCCAGCAGCTTGGCCCTCTTGTACAATGAGCAGTTCTTC. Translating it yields CASSLALLYNEQFF.